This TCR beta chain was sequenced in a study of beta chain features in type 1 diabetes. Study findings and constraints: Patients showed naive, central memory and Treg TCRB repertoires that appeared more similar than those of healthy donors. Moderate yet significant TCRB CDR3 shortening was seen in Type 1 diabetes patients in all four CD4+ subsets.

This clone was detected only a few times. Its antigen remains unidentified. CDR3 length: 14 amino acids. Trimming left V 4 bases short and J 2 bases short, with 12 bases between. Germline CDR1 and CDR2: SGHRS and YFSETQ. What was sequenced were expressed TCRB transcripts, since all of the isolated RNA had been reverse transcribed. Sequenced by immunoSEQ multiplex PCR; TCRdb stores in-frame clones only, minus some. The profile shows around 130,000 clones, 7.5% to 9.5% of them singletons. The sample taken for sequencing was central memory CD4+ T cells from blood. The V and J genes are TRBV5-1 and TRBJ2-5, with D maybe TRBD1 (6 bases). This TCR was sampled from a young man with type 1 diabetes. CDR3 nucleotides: TGCGCCAGCAGCCCCGGGACACCTCAAGAGACCCAGTACTTC. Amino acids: CASSPGTPQETQYF.